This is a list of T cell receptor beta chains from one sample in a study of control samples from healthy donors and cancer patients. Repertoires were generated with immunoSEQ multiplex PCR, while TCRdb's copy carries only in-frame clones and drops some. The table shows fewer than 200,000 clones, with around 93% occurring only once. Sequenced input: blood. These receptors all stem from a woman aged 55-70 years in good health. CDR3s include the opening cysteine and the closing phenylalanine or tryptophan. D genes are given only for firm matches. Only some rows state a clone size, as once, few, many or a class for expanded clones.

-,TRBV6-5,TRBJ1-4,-,CASTSGGGGNEKLFF,TGTGCCAGCACGTCGGGGGGGGGCGGGAATGAAAAACTGTTTTTT
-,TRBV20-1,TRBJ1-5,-,CSARSGTTQHF,TGCAGTGCTAGATCGGGCACGACCCAGCATTTT
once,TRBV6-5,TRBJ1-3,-,CASSYSGRVGNTIYF,TGTGCCAGCAGTTACTCAGGCAGGGTGGGAAACACCATATATTTT
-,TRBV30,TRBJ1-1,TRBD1,CAWNGQGNTEAFF,TGTGCCTGGAATGGACAGGGGAACACTGAAGCTTTCTTT
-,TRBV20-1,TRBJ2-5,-,CRTRGTQYF,TGCAGAACCCGTGGGACCCAGTACTTC
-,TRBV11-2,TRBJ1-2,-,CASSLDALHGYTF,TGTGCCAGCAGCTTAGATGCTCTACATGGCTACACCTTC
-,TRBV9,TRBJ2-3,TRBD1,CASSPSGTGVADTQYF,TGTGCCAGCAGCCCAAGCGGGACAGGGGTTGCAGATACGCAGTATTTT
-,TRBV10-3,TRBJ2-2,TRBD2,CAIRGAGGTGELFF,TGTGCCATCCGTGGGGCGGGGGGCACCGGGGAGCTGTTTTTT
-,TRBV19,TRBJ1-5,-,CASSIMGNQPQHF,TGTGCCAGTAGTATAATGGGGAATCAGCCCCAGCATTTT
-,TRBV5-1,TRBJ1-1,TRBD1,CASSEQGSNTEAFF,TGCGCCAGCAGCGAACAGGGGTCGAACACTGAAGCTTTCTTT
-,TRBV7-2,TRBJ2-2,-,CASSRSRNTGELFF,TGTGCCAGCAGCCGCTCCAGAAACACCGGGGAGCTGTTTTTT
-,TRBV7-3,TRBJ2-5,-,CASSLNGVETQYF,TGTGCCAGCAGCTTAAACGGTGTGGAGACCCAGTACTTC
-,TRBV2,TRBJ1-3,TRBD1,CASSWDRSSGNTIYF,TGTGCCAGCAGTTGGGACAGAAGCTCTGGAAACACCATATATTTT
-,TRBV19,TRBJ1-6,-,CASSIGGATSYNSPLHF,TGTGCCAGTAGTATAGGGGGGGCCACCTCCTATAATTCACCCCTCCACTTT
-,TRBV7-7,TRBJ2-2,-,CASSLQGTGELFF,TGTGCCAGCAGCTTGCAGGGGACCGGGGAGCTGTTTTTT
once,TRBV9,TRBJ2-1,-,CASSVAGRQQFF,TGTGCCAGCAGCGTAGCTGGTCGCCAGCAGTTCTTC
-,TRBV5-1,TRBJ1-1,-,CASSSLQGGSMNTEAFF,TGCGCCAGCAGCTCACTACAGGGCGGTTCAATGAACACTGAAGCTTTCTTT
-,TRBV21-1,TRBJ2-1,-,CASSAEADRGFRDEQFF,TGTGCCAGCAGCGCAGAAGCGGACAGGGGGTTCAGAGATGAGCAGTTCTTC
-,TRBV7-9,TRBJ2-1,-,CASSLGQSYNEQFF,TGTGCCAGCAGCTTGGGCCAATCCTACAATGAGCAGTTCTTC
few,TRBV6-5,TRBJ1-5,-,CASSAGDQPQHF,TGTGCCAGCAGCGCAGGGGATCAGCCCCAGCATTTT
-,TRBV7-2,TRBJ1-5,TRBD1,CASSLSTPQGGTQHF,TGTGCCAGCAGCTTGAGCACCCCACAGGGGGGGACCCAGCATTTT
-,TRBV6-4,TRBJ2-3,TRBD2,CASSDSGSGGADTQYF,TGTGCCAGCAGTGACTCGGGTAGCGGGGGGGCAGATACGCAGTATTTT
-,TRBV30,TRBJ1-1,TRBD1,CALSGQITEAFF,TGTGCCTTATCGGGACAGATCACTGAAGCTTTCTTT
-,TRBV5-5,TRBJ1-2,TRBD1,CASSRQTGTQNYGYTF,TGTGCCAGCAGCCGTCAGACAGGGACCCAGAACTATGGCTACACCTTC
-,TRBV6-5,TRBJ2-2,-,CASSYDGQGNAGELFF,TGTGCCAGCAGTTACGATGGTCAGGGAAACGCCGGGGAGCTGTTTTTT
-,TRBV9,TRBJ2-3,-,CASSVGLAYPDTQYF,TGTGCCAGCAGCGTAGGGCTAGCGTACCCAGATACGCAGTATTTT
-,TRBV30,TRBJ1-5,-,CAWSGRNQPQHF,TGTGCCTGGAGTGGTAGGAATCAGCCCCAGCATTTT
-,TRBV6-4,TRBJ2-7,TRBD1,CASSPDRDSHEQYF,TGTGCCAGCAGCCCCGACAGGGACAGTCACGAGCAGTACTTC
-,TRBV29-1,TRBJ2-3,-,CSTKQGSNTDTQYF,TGCAGCACCAAACAGGGTTCTAACACAGATACGCAGTATTTT
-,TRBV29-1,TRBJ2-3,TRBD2,CSVERLADNTDTQYF,TGCAGCGTTGAAAGACTAGCGGACAACACAGATACGCAGTATTTT
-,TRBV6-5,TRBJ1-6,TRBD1,CASSYLPGGGNSPLHF,TGTGCCAGCAGTTACCTGCCAGGGGGGGGTAATTCACCCCTCCACTTT
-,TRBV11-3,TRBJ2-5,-,CASSTGAQETQYF,TGTGCCAGCAGCACCGGGGCGCAAGAGACCCAGTACTTC
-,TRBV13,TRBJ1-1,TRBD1,CASSLDGQGAPEAFF,TGTGCCAGCAGCTTAGATGGTCAGGGGGCCCCTGAAGCTTTCTTT
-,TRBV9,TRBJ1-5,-,CASSVSTGSGQPQHF,TGTGCCAGCAGCGTATCTACGGGCAGCGGGCAGCCCCAGCATTTT
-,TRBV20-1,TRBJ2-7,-,CSARPGYEQYF,TGCAGTGCTAGACCGGGCTACGAGCAGTACTTC
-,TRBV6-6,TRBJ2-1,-,CASRPPGQAGHNEQFF,TGTGCCAGCAGACCCCCAGGACAGGCGGGGCACAATGAGCAGTTCTTC
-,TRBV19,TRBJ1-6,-,CASSRLENIPLHF,TGTGCCAGTAGCCGCCTCGAGAATATACCCCTCCACTTT
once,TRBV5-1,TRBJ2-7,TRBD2,CASSLAGTRLPYEQYF,TGCGCCAGCAGCTTGGCCGGGACTAGACTTCCGTACGAGCAGTACTTC
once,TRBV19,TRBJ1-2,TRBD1,CASSPRGGRGSGYGYTF,TGTGCCAGTAGTCCCAGAGGTGGCAGGGGGTCTGGATATGGCTACACCTTC
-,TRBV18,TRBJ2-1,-,CASSPPSTYNEQFF,TGTGCCAGCTCACCGCCATCTACCTACAATGAGCAGTTCTTC
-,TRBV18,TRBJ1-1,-,CASSPQGGDTEAFF,TGTGCCAGCTCACCCCAAGGGGGAGACACTGAAGCTTTCTTT
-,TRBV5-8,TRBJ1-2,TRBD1,CASSLETRGQGSFYAYGYTF,TGTGCCAGCAGCTTGGAAACCCGGGGACAGGGTTCCTTTTACGCTTATGGCTACACCTTC
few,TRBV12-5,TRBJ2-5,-,CASGLMETQYF,TGTGCTAGTGGTTTGATGGAGACCCAGTACTTC
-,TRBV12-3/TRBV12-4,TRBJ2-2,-,CASSFGAGELFF,TGTGCCAGCAGTTTTGGGGCCGGGGAGCTGTTTTTT
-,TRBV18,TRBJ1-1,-,CASSLGGDTEAFF,TGTGCCAGCTCTCTTGGAGGAGACACTGAAGCTTTCTTT
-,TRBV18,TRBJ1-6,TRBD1,CASSQIPPGQGFDSPLHF,TGTGCCAGCTCACAAATCCCCCCGGGACAGGGGTTCGATTCACCCCTCCACTTT
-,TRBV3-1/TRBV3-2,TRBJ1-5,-,CASSQVQGSNQPQHF,TGTGCCAGCAGCCAGGTACAGGGTAGCAATCAGCCCCAGCATTTT
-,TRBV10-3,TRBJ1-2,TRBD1,CAISEMDRAYGYTF,TGTGCCATCAGTGAGATGGACAGGGCCTATGGCTACACCTTC
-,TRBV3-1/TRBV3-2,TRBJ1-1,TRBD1,CASTFKGQGVNTEAFF,TGTGCCAGCACCTTTAAGGGGCAGGGGGTGAACACTGAAGCTTTCTTT
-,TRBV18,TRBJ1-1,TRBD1,CASSPQGDTEAFF,TGTGCCAGCTCGCCACAGGGGGACACTGAAGCTTTCTTT
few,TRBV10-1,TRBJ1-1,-,CASSESGGAEAFF,TGCGCCAGCAGTGAGTCCGGGGGCGCTGAAGCTTTCTTT
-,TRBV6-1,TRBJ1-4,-,CASSLVQGKEKLFF,TGTGCCAGCAGTTTGGTCCAAGGGAAGGAAAAACTGTTTTTT